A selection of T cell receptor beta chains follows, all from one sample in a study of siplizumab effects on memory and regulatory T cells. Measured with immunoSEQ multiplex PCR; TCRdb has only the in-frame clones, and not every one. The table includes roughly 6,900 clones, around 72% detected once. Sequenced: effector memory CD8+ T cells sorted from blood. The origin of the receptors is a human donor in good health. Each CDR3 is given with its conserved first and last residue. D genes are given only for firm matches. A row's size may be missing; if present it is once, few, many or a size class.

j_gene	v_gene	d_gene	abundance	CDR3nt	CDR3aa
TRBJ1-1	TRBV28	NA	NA	TGTGCCAGCAGTTTAGTACGCACTGAAGCTTTCTTT	CASSLVRTEAFF
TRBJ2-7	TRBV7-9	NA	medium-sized	TGTGCCAGCAGCTTAGTGTTCTACGAGCAGTACTTC	CASSLVFYEQYF
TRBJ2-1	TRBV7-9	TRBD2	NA	TGTGCCAGCAGCTTGCAAATCCCGGCAGGGACTAGCGTAGAGCAGTTCTTC	CASSLQIPAGTSVEQFF
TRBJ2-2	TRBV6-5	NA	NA	TGTGCCAGCAGCACCGGGGCATCACACACCGGGGAGCTGTTTTTT	CASSTGASHTGELFF
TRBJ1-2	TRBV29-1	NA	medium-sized	TGCAGCGTCGCGGGTGTACTCTATGGCTACACCTTC	CSVAGVLYGYTF
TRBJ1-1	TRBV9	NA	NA	TGTGCCAGCAGAACAGGGAACACTGAAGCTTTCTTT	CASRTGNTEAFF
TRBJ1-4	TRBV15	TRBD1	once	TGTGCCACCAGCAGAGTTAACCTTGTGACAGGGGATGAAAAACTGTTTTTT	CATSRVNLVTGDEKLFF
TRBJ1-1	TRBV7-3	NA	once	TGTGCCAGCAGCTTAGGCCCCACCGTGAACACTGAAGCTTTCTTT	CASSLGPTVNTEAFF
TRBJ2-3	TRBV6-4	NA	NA	TGTGCCAGCCGATATAGACTTTACAGTTCGCAGTATTTT	CASRYRLYSSQYF
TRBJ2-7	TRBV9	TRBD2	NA	TGTGCCAGCAGCGTGGGACTAGCGGGATACGAGCAGTACTTC	CASSVGLAGYEQYF
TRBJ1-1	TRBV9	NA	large	TGTGCCAGCGGGTCCATGAACACTGAAGCTTTCTTT	CASGSMNTEAFF
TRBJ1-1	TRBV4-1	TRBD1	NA	TGCGCCAGCAGCCAAGATCTTGAGCCGGGACAGAGTGAAGCTTTCTTT	CASSQDLEPGQSEAFF
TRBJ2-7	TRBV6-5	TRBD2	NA	TGTGCCAGCAGTTACTCCGCGGGAGAGTACGAGCAGTACTTC	CASSYSAGEYEQYF
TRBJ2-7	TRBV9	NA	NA	TGTGCCAGCAGCGTAGATTCCTACGAGCAGTACTTC	CASSVDSYEQYF
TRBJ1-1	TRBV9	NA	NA	TGTGCCAGCAGCCTCCTGGCTGAAGCTTTCTTT	CASSLLAEAFF
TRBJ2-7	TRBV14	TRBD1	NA	TGTGCCAGCAGCCAGTCTGGACAGGGGATCCAGCAGTACTTC	CASSQSGQGIQQYF
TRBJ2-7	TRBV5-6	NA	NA	TGTGCCAGCAGCCGTGGGGCTAGCGTAACCTACGAGCAGTACTTC	CASSRGASVTYEQYF
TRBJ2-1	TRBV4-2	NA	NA	TGTGCCAGCAGCCAAGATCTCACGACGGGGGAGCAGTTCTTC	CASSQDLTTGEQFF
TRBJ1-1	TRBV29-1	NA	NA	TGCAGCGTTGAAGTTGGGGGACCCTCTTTT	CSVEVGGPSF
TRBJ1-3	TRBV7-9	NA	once	TGTGCCAGCAGCTTAGATGGAAACACCATATATTTT	CASSLDGNTIYF
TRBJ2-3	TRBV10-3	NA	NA	TGTGCCATCAGTGAGTCGGACACAGATACGCAGTATTTT	CAISESDTDTQYF
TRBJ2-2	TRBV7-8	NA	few	TGTGCCAGCAGCTTAGCTTCTCCGGGGGTGGGCGGGGAGCTGTTTTTT	CASSLASPGVGGELFF
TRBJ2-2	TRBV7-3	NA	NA	TGTGCCAGCAGCTTTGGGGCGCCCACCGGGGAGCTGTTTTTT	CASSFGAPTGELFF
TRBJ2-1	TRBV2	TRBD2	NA	TGTGCCAGCAGTGAGGGGTTAGCGGGAGATCAGGGTGAGCAGTTCTTC	CASSEGLAGDQGEQFF
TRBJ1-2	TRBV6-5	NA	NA	TGTGCCAGCAGTTACTCCCGGACAGCGTATGGCTACACCTTC	CASSYSRTAYGYTF
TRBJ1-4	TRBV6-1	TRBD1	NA	TGTGCCAGCAGTGAAGCGACCGGACAGGGGAGTGAAAAACTGTTTTTT	CASSEATGQGSEKLFF
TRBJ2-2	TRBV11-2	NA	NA	TGTGCCAGCAGCTTAGTTACAGATAGAGGGGAGCTGTTTTTT	CASSLVTDRGELFF
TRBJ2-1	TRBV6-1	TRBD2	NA	TGTGCCAGCGGGGCTAGCGGGAGTTACAATGAGCAGTTCTTC	CASGASGSYNEQFF
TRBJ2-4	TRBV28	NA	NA	TGTGCCAGCAGTTCCGTTACAACCAAAAACATTCAGTACTTC	CASSSVTTKNIQYF
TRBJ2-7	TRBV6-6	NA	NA	TGTGCCAGCAGCCGCCTAAAAGCTCAGACCTCCTACGAGCAGTACTTC	CASSRLKAQTSYEQYF
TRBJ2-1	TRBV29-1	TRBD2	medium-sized	TGCAGCGTTCCTAGCGGCTCCTACAATGAGCAGTTCTTC	CSVPSGSYNEQFF
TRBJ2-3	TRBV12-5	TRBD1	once	TGTGCTAGTGGTTTGGTATATCTGGACAGGGAAAAAGATACGCAGTATTTT	CASGLVYLDREKDTQYF
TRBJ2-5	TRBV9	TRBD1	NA	TGTGCCAGCAGCGTAGGGTTCAGGGGGGAGACCCAGTACTTC	CASSVGFRGETQYF
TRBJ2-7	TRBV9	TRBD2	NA	TGTGCCAGCAGCGTAGGAGCTAGCGGGGTGTCCTACGAGCAGTACTTC	CASSVGASGVSYEQYF
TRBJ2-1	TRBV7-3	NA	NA	TGTGCCAGCAGCGTCGGTGAGAATGAGCAGTTCTTC	CASSVGENEQFF
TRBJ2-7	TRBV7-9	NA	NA	TGTGCCAGCAGCTTTCCGCGGGACGGGACCTACGAGCAGTACTTC	CASSFPRDGTYEQYF
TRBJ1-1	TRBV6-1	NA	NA	TGTGCCAGCAGTGACCTCGCAGGGCTCGCTGAAGCTTTCTTT	CASSDLAGLAEAFF
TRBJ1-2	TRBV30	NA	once	TGTGCCTGGAGTGTGGAGTGGGGCCGAACCTATGGCTACACCTTC	CAWSVEWGRTYGYTF
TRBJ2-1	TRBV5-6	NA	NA	TGTGCCAGCAGCCCATCCCATCTAGCGTACTCCTACAATGAGCAGTTCTTC	CASSPSHLAYSYNEQFF
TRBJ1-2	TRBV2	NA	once	TGTGCCAGCAGTGAAACCGGGACAATTTATGGCTACACCTTC	CASSETGTIYGYTF
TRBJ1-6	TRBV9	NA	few	TGTGCCAGCAGCGGTTTAAATTCACCCCTCCACTTT	CASSGLNSPLHF
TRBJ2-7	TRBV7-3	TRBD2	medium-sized	TGTGCCAGCAGCTTATCGGCTAGCGGTGCCTACGAGCAGTACTTC	CASSLSASGAYEQYF
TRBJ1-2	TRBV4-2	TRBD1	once	TGTGCCAGCAGCGGTAGCAAACAGGGGGACTATGGCTACACCTTC	CASSGSKQGDYGYTF
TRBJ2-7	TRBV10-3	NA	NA	TGTGCCATCGGGGGGAGTGGGGTTGACTACGAGCAGTACTTC	CAIGGSGVDYEQYF
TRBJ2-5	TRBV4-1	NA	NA	TGCGCCAGCAGCCAATTAGGGCTGATCCAAGAGACCCAGTACTTC	CASSQLGLIQETQYF
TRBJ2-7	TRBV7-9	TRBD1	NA	TGTGCCAGCAGCCCTGGACAGGGCCTATCCTACGAGCAGTACTTC	CASSPGQGLSYEQYF
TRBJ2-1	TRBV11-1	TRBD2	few	TGTGCCAGCAGCTTAAACCGGGACTACGCCGCGAATGAGCAGTTCTTC	CASSLNRDYAANEQFF